Listed here are 31 T cell receptor beta chains from one sample, sequenced in a study of shared T cell receptors in the human thymus. Sequenced by immunoSEQ multiplex PCR; TCRdb stores in-frame clones only, minus some. Here the sample spans roughly 500,000 clones, about 80% being singletons. Separately, the same data were catalogued under a study of human thymus T cells.

The source material was thymocytes. Receptors were obtained from a boy under three years old with a congenital heart defect.

The chain combines TRBV27 with TRBJ2-7, with 9 bases fitting TRBD2. Per germline, CDR1 MNHEY and CDR2 SMNVEV (reference sequence). V lost 5 bases and J lost 7; bases outside the gene matches: 9. This CDR3 has 14 residues. This CDR3 reads CASSPIAGEKEQYF. In DNA form, the CDR3 reads TGTGCCAGCAGTCCTATAGCGGGGGAAAAGGAGCAGTACTTC.

The CDR3 loop is CASSPPGQGVHNEQFF. The CDR3, as DNA: TGTGCCAGCTCACCACCGGGACAGGGCGTTCACAATGAGCAGTTCTTC. The V gene is TRBV18, the J gene TRBJ2-1; TRBD1 matches 9 bases. The CDR3 sequence is 16 residues long. Germline V lookup: CDR1 KGHSH, CDR2 LQKENI. Trimming cost V 0 bases and J 5 bases; bases outside gene matches: 5.

The rearrangement uses TRBV6-1 and TRBJ2-1; TRBD2 matches at 9 bases. Germline CDR1 reads MNHNS; CDR2 reads SASEGT. The CDR3 consists of 17 residues. With 1 base clipped from V and 8 bases from J, the junction kept 12 bases outside the gene matches. The CDR3 region has the DNA TGTGCCAGCAGTGAAGGGGTAGCGGGAGTCGTTGGGGATGAGCAGTTCTTC. This encodes CASSEGVAGVVGDEQFF.

The rearrangement links TRBV7-9 to TRBJ2-6, with 7 bases aligning to TRBD2. J was trimmed by 4 bases and V by 4 bases; bases with no gene match: 16. The CDR3 sequence is 19 residues long. Germline CDR1 and CDR2: SEHNR and FQNEAQ (reference sequence). CDR3 region: CASSSSWGTILRGANVLTF. CDR3 nucleotide sequence: TGTGCCAGCAGCTCCTCTTGGGGGACTATCCTGAGAGGGGCCAACGTCCTGACTTTC.

The table lists this clone with a few counts. The J gene is TRBJ2-7, the V gene TRBV2, with D uncertain. CDR1 and CDR2 from the germline V gene are SNHLY and FYNNEI. Trimming left V 6 bases short and J 0 bases short, with 12 bases between. The CDR3 runs to 14 residues. This CDR3 is CASSRLDRSYEQYF. As DNA, the CDR3 is TGTGCCAGCAGCCGACTTGACCGCTCCTACGAGCAGTACTTC. Combining the CDR3 with reference TRBV2 and TRBJ2-7 gives the whole variable domain EPEVTQTPSHQVTQMGQEVILRCVPISNHLYFYWYRQILGQKVEFLVSFYNNEISEKSEIFDDQFSVERPDGSNFTLKIRSTKLEDSAMYFCASSRLDRSYEQYFGPGTRLTVT.

This chain joins TRBV7-9 and TRBJ1-1, with D perhaps matching TRBD1 (6 bases). Deletions cut 5 bases from V and 10 bases from J, with 14 bases between. The CDR3 consists of 12 residues. Germline values: CDR1 SEHNR, CDR2 FQNEAQ (reference sequence). The CDR3 loop is CASSQGREGAFF. The CDR3 DNA follows: TGTGCCAGCAGCCAGGGGAGGGAAGGAGCTTTCTTT.

The gene calls are TRBV5-1 and TRBJ1-1; D is uncertain. Germline-derived CDR1 and CDR2 are SGHRS and YFSETQ. The CDR3 spans 14 residues. The V and J ends lost 0 bases and 6 bases respectively, with 12 bases between them. In DNA form, the CDR3 reads TGCGCCAGCAGCTTGGGACTTTTCGGAGCTGAAGCTTTCTTT. This encodes CASSLGLFGAEAFF.

V is TRBV28 and J is TRBJ2-2; 7 bases align to TRBD1. The CDR3 is made up of 16 amino acids. Germline V gene data show CDR1 as MDHEN and CDR2 as SYDVKM. With 6 bases clipped from V and 1 base from J, the junction kept 8 bases outside the gene matches. In nucleotides, the CDR3 is TGTGCCAGCAGCGCTATTGGGACAGTGAACACCGGGGAGCTGTTTTTT. Its protein product is CASSAIGTVNTGELFF.

The J gene is TRBJ2-1, the V gene TRBV29-1; D is uncertain. CDR1 SQVTM and CDR2 ANQGSEA come from the germline V gene. The CDR3 length is 15 residues. Between the trimmed V and J ends, which lost 0 bases and 0 bases, there was a span of 9 bases. DNA for the CDR3: TGCAGCGTTGAAGATCCTCTCAGCTCCTACAATGAGCAGTTCTTC. Its translation is CSVEDPLSSYNEQFF.

The CDR3 sequence: CASSFEPFGGTDTGELFF. CDR3 bases: TGTGCCAGCAGTTTCGAACCGTTTGGCGGGACCGACACCGGGGAGCTGTTTTTT. J is TRBJ2-2 and V is TRBV28; a weak D match, TRBD2 (6 bases). The CDR3 has 18 amino acids. CDR1 is MDHEN, CDR2 SYDVKM, per germline. V was clipped by 3 bases and J by 3 bases, with 20 bases between them.

The rearrangement links TRBV11-2 to TRBJ1-1; D perhaps matches TRBD1 (5 bases). This CDR3 region has 13 residues. Germline assignment: CDR1 SGHAT and CDR2 FQNNGV. V was pared by 0 bases and J by 11 bases, with 13 bases between. CDR3 sequence: CASSLDGGSRAFF. The DNA of the CDR3 is TGTGCCAGCAGCTTAGATGGGGGGAGCCGCGCTTTCTTT.

The rearrangement joins TRBV18 to TRBJ2-7, with TRBD2 as a possible D gene (6 bases). The V and J ends lost 2 bases and 1 base respectively, with 9 bases between them. Germline assignment: CDR1 KGHSH and CDR2 LQKENI. The CDR3 has 14 amino acids. CDR3 DNA sequence: TGTGCCAGCTCACCAGGCCTAGCGTCCTACGAGCAGTACTTC. This translates into CASSPGLASYEQYF.

The CDR3 sequence is CASSPRLAVTYEQYF. CDR3 in DNA: TGCGCCAGCAGCCCCCGGTTAGCGGTAACCTACGAGCAGTACTTC. The chain has TRBV4-1 and TRBJ2-7, with D perhaps matching TRBD2 (6 bases). The CDR3 is 15 amino acids. The V end lost 4 bases, the J end lost 2 bases, and 15 bases lay between the germline ends. Germline values: CDR1 MGHRA, CDR2 YSYEKL.

As regards this clone: At one of its ends the junction is not consistent with the germline gene, which may arise from a read error. The chain employs TRBV7-9 and TRBJ2-7; D might be TRBD1 (6 bases). The CDR3 loop spans 13 amino acids. Germline-derived CDR1 and CDR2 are SEHNR and FQNEAQ (reference sequence). The CDR3 here is CASTLTGTYEQYF. The CDR3 DNA reads as TGTGCCAGCACCTTAACAGGGACATACGAGCAGTACTTC.

The chain uses TRBV4-3 and TRBJ2-7; TRBD1 is a possible D gene (6 bases). CDR1 is LGHNA and CDR2 is YSLEER in the germline V gene. V lost 4 bases, J lost 1 base, and 14 bases lay in between. This CDR3 contains 15 residues. The CDR3 sequence is CASSRLAGVSYEQYF. CDR3 nucleotides: TGCGCCAGCAGCCGGTTGGCAGGGGTATCCTACGAGCAGTACTTC.

The genes are TRBV18 and TRBJ2-3; D is perhaps TRBD2 (5 bases). Trimming shortened V by 2 bases and J by 4 bases, and 7 bases separated the two germline ends. The germline V gene has CDR1 KGHSH and CDR2 LQKENI. This CDR3 has 13 amino acids. This chain's CDR3 is CASSPGGPDTQYF. In DNA form, the CDR3 reads TGTGCCAGCTCACCAGGAGGCCCAGATACGCAGTATTTT.

This chain links TRBV11-2 with TRBJ2-5; 8 nucleotides agree with TRBD1. From germline, CDR1 is SGHAT and CDR2 FQNNGV. The CDR3 runs 13 residues. With 4 bases clipped from V and 5 bases from J, the junction kept 3 bases outside the gene matches. The CDR3 nucleotides are TGTGCCAGCAGCTGGAGACAGGGGGAGACCCAGTACTTC. This encodes CASSWRQGETQYF.

The rearrangement uses TRBV7-2 and TRBJ2-5, with 8 bases fitting TRBD1. This CDR3 has 15 amino acids. Germline V gene lookup returns CDR1 SGHTA and CDR2 FQGNSA. V trimming: 4 bases; J trimming: 2 bases; junction bases outside the gene matches: 6. The CDR3 DNA reads as TGTGCCAGCAGCTCGACAGGGGCGGCACAAGAGACCCAGTACTTC. Encoded protein: CASSSTGAAQETQYF.

The chain joins TRBV20-1 to TRBJ2-5, with 9 bases matching TRBD1. V was pared by 5 bases and J by 11 bases, with 3 bases of the junction left unmatched. CDR3 length: 10 residues. The germline gives CDR1 DFQATT, CDR2 SNEGSKA (reference sequence). CDR3 region: CSALGQGQYF. CDR3 DNA sequence: TGCAGTGCTCTCGGACAGGGGCAGTACTTC.

The chain couples TRBV30 to TRBJ1-1; perhaps TRBD1 as D (5 bases). Trimming removed 1 base from V and 0 bases from J, with 9 bases in between. Germline-derived CDR1 and CDR2 are GTSNPN and SVGIG (reference sequence). This CDR3 is built from 14 residues. CDR3 region: CAWSATTVNTEAFF. The DNA of the CDR3 is TGTGCCTGGAGTGCCACGACAGTGAACACTGAAGCTTTCTTT.

This clone was detected a few times. The CDR3 protein is CASSSTGNTEAFF. The CDR3 DNA follows: TGTGCCAGCAGTTCAACAGGGAACACTGAAGCTTTCTTT. V gene TRBV7-2 combines with J gene TRBJ1-1, with D tentatively TRBD1 (5 bases). The CDR3 covers 13 residues. V was cut by 6 bases and J by 1 base, with 9 bases left in between. Germline V gene sequence: CDR1 SGHTA, CDR2 FQGNSA. Variable domain in full (rest from reference TRBV7-2 and TRBJ1-1): GAGVSQSPSNKVTEKGKDVELRCDPISGHTALYWYRQSLGQGLEFLIYFQGNSAPDKSGLPSDRFSAERTGGSVSTLTIQRTQQEDSAVYLCASSSTGNTEAFFGQGTRLTVV.

The V call is TRBV28, the J call TRBJ2-1; 7 bases agree with TRBD1. The CDR3 is 15 residues long. The germline gives CDR1 MDHEN, CDR2 SYDVKM. The trim removed 7 bases at V and 6 bases at J, leaving 12 bases unmatched. This CDR3 is CASTVGGVGFNEQFF. The CDR3 DNA follows: TGTGCCAGCACCGTAGGGGGCGTCGGTTTCAATGAGCAGTTCTTC.

This clone came up a few times. In DNA, the CDR3 is TGCGCCAGCAGTGCCAGGGGGCGAACCTACTCATCTACCTTC. Its translation: CASSARGRTYSSTF. This chain links TRBV5-1 with TRBJ1-2; 8 nucleotides agree with TRBD1. V shed 5 bases, J shed 14 bases, and the junction held 17 bases outside the gene matches. Germline V gene lookup returns CDR1 SGHRS and CDR2 YFSETQ. This CDR3 is built from 14 residues.

This clone appeared once. V and J are TRBV2 and TRBJ2-7, with D possibly being TRBD1 (5 bases). V lost 1 base to trimming and J lost 4 bases, with 11 bases between them. The CDR3 is made up of 14 amino acids. Germline V CDR1 and CDR2: SNHLY, FYNNEI. CDR3 in amino acids: CASSEDGKGYEQYF. The CDR3 DNA sequence: TGTGCCAGCAGTGAAGACGGCAAGGGGTACGAGCAGTACTTC.

The rearrangement links TRBV30 to TRBJ2-1, with TRBD2 matching over 8 bases. Germline trimming cut 3 bases from V and 8 bases from J; bases unmatched to any gene: 12. The germline V gene has CDR1 GTSNPN and CDR2 SVGIG (reference sequence). The CDR3 loop spans 15 amino acids. CDR3 amino acids: CAWRPLPGGSDEQFF. The CDR3 DNA reads as TGTGCCTGGAGACCTCTCCCGGGAGGGAGCGATGAGCAGTTCTTC. The full variable domain, rest sourced from reference TRBV30 and TRBJ2-1, is SQTIHQWPATLVQPVGSPLSLECTVEGTSNPNLYWYRQAAGRGLQLLFYSVGIGQISSEVPQNLSASRPQDRQFILSSKKLLLSDSGFYLCAWRPLPGGSDEQFFGPGTRLTVL.

The chain employs TRBV11-3 and TRBJ2-7; D is possibly TRBD1 (6 bases). V was trimmed by 2 bases and J by 0 bases, leaving 8 bases between them. Germline CDR1 SGHNT, CDR2 YENEEA. There are 14 residues in the CDR3. CDR3 loop: CASSLSDSSYEQYF. The DNA for the CDR3 is TGTGCCAGCAGCTTATCGGACAGCTCCTACGAGCAGTACTTC.

The genes are TRBV28 and TRBJ2-7; 9 nucleotides align to TRBD1. Looked up from germline, CDR1 is MDHEN and CDR2 is SYDVKM. This CDR3 comprises 16 residues. V was clipped by 3 bases and J by 2 bases; unmatched bases: 8. The CDR3 DNA sequence: TGTGCCAGCAGTTTGCCCGGGACAGGGAAGCCCTACGAGCAGTACTTC. Protein product: CASSLPGTGKPYEQYF. The whole variable domain, remainder taken from reference TRBV28 and TRBJ2-7, is DVKVTQSSRYLVKRTGEKVFLECVQDMDHENMFWYRQDPGLGLRLIYFSYDVKMKEKGDIPEGYSVSREKKERFSLILESASTNQTSMYLCASSLPGTGKPYEQYFGPGTRLTVT.

V gene TRBV7-9 combines with J gene TRBJ1-1, with D tentatively TRBD1 (6 bases). The germline V gene has CDR1 SEHNR and CDR2 FQNEAQ (reference sequence). The CDR3 is 15 amino acids. V gave up 0 bases and J gave up 6 bases, with 14 bases separating them. CDR3 sequence (DNA): TGTGCCAGCAGCTTAGCGGCGCAGGGGCGCCCTGAAGCTTTCTTT. Translated, it gives CASSLAAQGRPEAFF.

The chain carries TRBV2 and TRBJ1-2; 8 bases align to TRBD1. With 3 bases clipped from V and 0 bases from J, the junction kept 6 bases outside the gene matches. Germline lookup yields CDR1 SNHLY and CDR2 FYNNEI. The CDR3 length is 16 residues. CDR3 amino acids: CASSEGCRGPNYGYTF. The CDR3 coding sequence is TGTGCCAGCAGTGAGGGTTGCAGGGGGCCTAACTATGGCTACACCTTC.

In its sample, this clone was seen once. The gene calls are TRBV4-2 and TRBJ2-7; 7 positions match TRBD2. Germline loops: CDR1 LGHNA, CDR2 YNFKEQ. The length of the CDR3 is 15 residues. V dropped 0 bases and J dropped 3; count of bases not matched to a gene: 5. The CDR3 sequence is CASSQEGTINYEQYF. CDR3 nucleotide sequence: TGTGCCAGCAGCCAAGAGGGGACTATTAACTACGAGCAGTACTTC.

The rearrangement joins TRBV29-1 to TRBJ2-1, with 13 nucleotides matching TRBD2. The CDR3 is 17 residues long. V lost 4 bases, J lost 0 bases, and 6 bases stayed unmatched. Germline values: CDR1 SQVTM, CDR2 ANQGSEA. This CDR3 is CSVAGLAGAVSYNEQFF. Written as DNA, the CDR3 is TGCAGCGTTGCCGGACTAGCGGGAGCGGTCTCCTACAATGAGCAGTTCTTC.